The clone carrying this TCR beta chain appeared many times. The data are from a study of regulatory T cells in long-lasting Graves disease. The time point was: persistent/refractory GD, antithyroid drugs over 5 years with positive TRAb. The TCR library was made from RNA that had been extracted from PBMCs in TRIzol. The CDR3 runs 14 residues. V was pared by 5 bases and J by 3 bases, with 7 bases of the junction left unmatched. Library construction for TCR beta used iRepertoire HTBI primers and Arm-PCR of CDR3 regions. MiXCR, run by TCRdb on the multiplex PCR reads, gives a single entry per CDR3 protein. The sample lists a few hundred thousand distinct CDR3 sequences; 20% to 25% were seen once.

The TCR comes from a woman aged 40 to 50 with Graves disease. Specimen: peripheral blood mononuclear cells (PBMCs), collected when the disease was refractory, from a patient treated with antithyroid drugs. The chain carries TRBV12-3 or TRBV12-4 and TRBJ2-7; 7 bases are a match to TRBD1. CDR3 sequence reads: CASSPQDRIYEQYF. The CDR3 bases are TGTGCCAGCAGTCCCCAGGACAGGATCTACGAGCAGTACTTC.